This is a list of T cell receptor beta chains from one sample in a study of T cells in Graves' hyperthyroidism and ophthalmopathy. MiXCR was run by TCRdb on the multiplex PCR reads, yielding one entry per CDR3 protein. This table holds hundreds of thousands of distinct CDR3 sequences, about 17% found once. The sample consisted of blood. These receptors all come from a woman in her fifties or sixties with Graves' hyperthyroidism that later progressed to Graves' ophthalmopathy. Each CDR3 is given with its conserved first and last residue. Each record gives: clone size, V gene, J gene, D gene, CDR3 DNA, CDR3 protein. D genes are given only for firm matches. Rows give clone size only sometimes, using once, few, many, or a class for an expanded clone.

size: NA
V: TRBV2
J: TRBJ1-6
D: NA
DNA: TGTGCCAGCAGTGTTCGTAGGGGTGGTAACTTTGGCAGTCACTTT
CDR3: CASSVRRGGNFGSHF

size: few
V: TRBV27
J: TRBJ1-1
D: NA
DNA: TGTGCCAGCACCCAAACAGGGATAAAGGCTGAAGCTTTCTTT
CDR3: CASTQTGIKAEAFF

size: many
V: TRBV5-6
J: TRBJ2-3
D: TRBD2
DNA: TGTGCCAGCGTAAGACTAGCGTCCAGCACAGATACGCAGTATTTT
CDR3: CASVRLASSTDTQYF

size: NA
V: TRBV6-1
J: TRBJ1-2
D: NA
DNA: TGTGCCAGCAGTGAATGGGGCGAAGGCTATGGCTACACCTTC
CDR3: CASSEWGEGYGYTF

size: NA
V: TRBV19
J: TRBJ1-5
D: NA
DNA: TGTGCCAGTAGTAAAGTTTCCCAGGATCAGCCCCAGCATTTT
CDR3: CASSKVSQDQPQHF

size: many
V: TRBV20-1
J: TRBJ1-2
D: NA
DNA: TGCAGTGCTAGTGACCCCCTCAACTATGGCTACACCTTC
CDR3: CSASDPLNYGYTF

size: few
V: TRBV6-1
J: TRBJ2-7
D: NA
DNA: TGTGCCAGCACCCCCCCGGAAGGCGAGCAGTACTTC
CDR3: CASTPPEGEQYF

size: many
V: TRBV12-3/TRBV12-4
J: TRBJ2-5
D: NA
DNA: TGTGCCAGCAGTTTTGGGCAGAAAGAGACCCAGTACTTC
CDR3: CASSFGQKETQYF

size: NA
V: TRBV2
J: TRBJ2-3
D: NA
DNA: TGTGCCAGGACCGGGGCAGACGGCACAGATACGCAGTATTTT
CDR3: CARTGADGTDTQYF

size: few
V: TRBV4-1
J: TRBJ2-4
D: TRBD1
DNA: TGCGCCAGCAGCCAGCGAATTTCCGGGACAGGGGCGGACATTCAGTACTTC
CDR3: CASSQRISGTGADIQYF

size: many
V: TRBV12-3/TRBV12-4
J: TRBJ1-5
D: NA
DNA: TGTGCCAGCAGTTTAGGACGGGAGCAGCCCCAGCATTTT
CDR3: CASSLGREQPQHF

size: NA
V: TRBV30
J: TRBJ2-1
D: TRBD2
DNA: TGTGCCTGGAGCACAGGGACTAGCGGGGGAGCAGATGAGCAGTTCTTC
CDR3: CAWSTGTSGGADEQFF

size: NA
V: TRBV12-3/TRBV12-4
J: TRBJ1-2
D: NA
DNA: TGTGCCAGCAGCCGGGGGCCCTTTGATGGCTACACCTTC
CDR3: CASSRGPFDGYTF

size: NA
V: TRBV7-9
J: TRBJ2-1
D: TRBD1
DNA: TGTGCCAGCAGCTTTCAGACAGGGGAATTGAATGAGCAGTTCTTC
CDR3: CASSFQTGELNEQFF

size: few
V: TRBV4-1
J: TRBJ2-7
D: TRBD1
DNA: TGCGCCAGCAGCCCGTCCGCGACAGGGCCCTACGAGCAGTACTTC
CDR3: CASSPSATGPYEQYF

size: NA
V: TRBV4-1
J: TRBJ2-7
D: NA
DNA: TGCGCCAGCAGCCAAGACGCAACCCGACTCTCCTACGAGCAGTACTTC
CDR3: CASSQDATRLSYEQYF

size: many
V: TRBV3-1
J: TRBJ2-1
D: NA
DNA: TGTGCCAGCAGCCAAGACACCTTTGACTTTTTCTCCTACAATGAGCAGTTCTTC
CDR3: CASSQDTFDFFSYNEQFF

size: many
V: TRBV30
J: TRBJ2-7
D: TRBD1
DNA: TGTGCCTGGAGGGGACAGGGGTCAGCCTACGAGCAGTACTTC
CDR3: CAWRGQGSAYEQYF

size: NA
V: TRBV10-3
J: TRBJ1-1
D: NA
DNA: TGTGCCATCAGTGAGTCTTGGAGGGACACTGAAGCTTTCTTT
CDR3: CAISESWRDTEAFF

size: many
V: TRBV15
J: TRBJ1-1
D: NA
DNA: TGTGCCACCAGCAGAGAACGGGGGGCGGCTGAAGCTTTCTTT
CDR3: CATSRERGAAEAFF

size: NA
V: TRBV25-1
J: TRBJ2-5
D: NA
DNA: TGTGCCAGCAGTGAGTTCGTGCAGAAAGAGACCCAGTACTTC
CDR3: CASSEFVQKETQYF

size: NA
V: TRBV4-1
J: TRBJ2-5
D: TRBD1
DNA: TGCGCCAGCAGCCAAGACGGGACAGGGCAAGAGACCCAGTACTTC
CDR3: CASSQDGTGQETQYF

size: few
V: TRBV7-3
J: TRBJ1-2
D: TRBD1
DNA: TGTGCCAGCAGCTCTGGGGGACAGGGAAGTTATGGCTACACCTTC
CDR3: CASSSGGQGSYGYTF

size: NA
V: TRBV10-1
J: TRBJ2-5
D: NA
DNA: TGCGCCAGCAGTCCTTCAGGGTCTGGCTGGGAGACCCAGTACTTC
CDR3: CASSPSGSGWETQYF

size: NA
V: TRBV20-1
J: TRBJ2-7
D: TRBD2
DNA: TGCAGTGCTAGGTTTGGCGGGGGAGTCTACGAGCAGTACTTC
CDR3: CSARFGGGVYEQYF

size: many
V: TRBV6-1
J: TRBJ2-5
D: NA
DNA: TGTGCCAGCAGTGAAACTAGGCCTAGGGAGACCCAGTACTTC
CDR3: CASSETRPRETQYF